The clone carrying this TCR beta chain was seen only a few times. The sample is drawn from a study of blood T cells in healthy people across ages. CDR3 size: 14 residues. The ends were cut back, 0 bases at V and 4 bases at J, with 10 bases in the middle. Germline CDR1 SNHLY, CDR2 FYNNEI. It was with a sample-barcoded 5' primer and a J-beta primer mix that a second PCR of roughly 7 to 12 cycles was run. Each CDR3 protein is one row after TCRdb ran MiXCR on the 5' RACE reads. The table includes 900,000 to 950,000 distinct CDR3 sequences, under 35% detected once. This same sample was also taken into another study, of T cells of mothers and their children. That report adds: Material was donated by three healthy Caucasian mothers and their six children.

V is TRBV2 and J is TRBJ2-7; possibly TRBD1 or TRBD2 for D (5 bases each). The sample comprised blood. The receptor comes from a woman aged 40 to 55 in good health. This CDR3 is CASSEAGVVYEQYF. The CDR3 nucleotides are TGTGCCAGCAGTGAAGCGGGGGTAGTTTACGAGCAGTACTTC.